A single sample gave rise to the 16 T cell receptor beta chains below, sequenced in a study of T cell responses to AZD1222 COVID-19 vaccine (dated by TCRdb to the early 2020s). The library was produced with the immunoSEQ multiplex PCR assay. Not all clones reach the TCRdb copy of this immuneACCESS table, which keeps in-frame sequences only. Checked studies attribute under half of the gap to unresolved V genes and leave the rest unexplained. The sample table records about 130,000 clones; about 90% of these occur just once. Jointly, the top ten make up less than 3.5% of the sample. The time point label on this specimen signifies: about 28 days (+/-7) after the second vaccine dose. Sequences were derived from peripheral blood, sampled 28 days after the second AZD1222 dose. The receptors here all came from an adult who received the AZD1222 COVID-19 vaccine.

The genes are TRBV5-1 and TRBJ2-3; D call uncertain. From germline, CDR1 is SGHRS and CDR2 YFSETQ. CDR3 length equals 15 residues. The ends were cut back, 3 bases at V and 0 bases at J, with 11 bases in the middle. CDR3 sequence: CASSSSTTSTDTQYF. The CDR3 DNA reads as TGCGCCAGCAGCTCGAGTACTACTAGCACAGATACGCAGTATTTT. Supplemented by reference TRBV5-1 and TRBJ2-3, the full variable domain reads KAGVTQTPRYLIKTRGQQVTLSCSPISGHRSVSWYQQTPGQGLQFLFEYFSETQRNKGNFPGRFSGRQFSNSRSEMNVSTLELGDSALYLCASSSSTTSTDTQYFGPGTRLTVL.

The rearrangement links TRBV3-1 (or the pseudogene TRBV3-2) to TRBJ2-7; possibly TRBD1 or TRBD2 for D (6 bases each). There are 13 residues in the CDR3. CDR1 LGHDT and CDR2 YNNKEL come from the germline V gene (reference sequence). The germline V and J ends were trimmed by 4 bases and 6 bases, with 13 bases remaining between them. CDR3 DNA sequence: TGTGCCAGCAGCCCCACGGGGGCAAGCGAGCAGTACTTC. Encoded protein: CASSPTGASEQYF.

The rearrangement uses TRBV21-1 and TRBJ2-1; the D call TRBD2 from the table was never checked on the DNA. TRBV21-1 is tagged as a pseudogene. The CDR3 length is 15 residues. The CDR3 protein is CASSKNSGPKDEQFF. Here the CDR3 DNA reads TGTGCCAGCAGCAAAAATAGTGGTCCCAAAGATGAGCAGTTCTTC.

This clone was seen just once. The genes are TRBV4-3 and TRBJ2-7; TRBD2 matches 9 bases. Germline V gene sequence: CDR1 LGHNA, CDR2 YSLEER. The ends lost 0 bases at V and 3 bases at J; junction bases unmatched: 3. The CDR3 loop spans 15 amino acids. CDR3 amino acids: CASSQDSSGVYEQYF. The CDR3 DNA is TGCGCCAGCAGCCAAGATTCTAGCGGGGTCTACGAGCAGTACTTC.

This chain connects TRBV19 to TRBJ2-7, with D uncertain. The germline CDR1 and CDR2 sequences are LNHDA and SQIVND (reference sequence). The germline V and J ends were trimmed by 2 bases and 0 bases, with 8 bases remaining between them. The CDR3 is 14 residues long. CDR3 coding DNA: TGTGCCAGTAGTATAAGGGTCAGCTCCTACGAGCAGTACTTC. It encodes CASSIRVSSYEQYF.

The chain carries TRBV19 and TRBJ2-7; TRBD1 agrees at 9 bases. V gave up 2 bases and J gave up 2 bases; unmatched junction bases: 4. The germline CDR1 and CDR2 sequences are LNHDA and SQIVND (reference sequence). The CDR3 totals 15 residues. CDR3 region: CASSITGQGPYEQYF. In DNA, the CDR3 is TGTGCCAGTAGTATAACGGGACAGGGACCCTACGAGCAGTACTTC.

The rearrangement uses TRBV29-1 and TRBJ2-7, with 7 bases matching TRBD2. Germline trimming cut 6 bases from V and 2 bases from J; bases unmatched to any gene: 1. The CDR3 runs 11 residues. Germline V lookup: CDR1 SQVTM, CDR2 ANQGSEA. The CDR3 nucleotides read TGCAGCGTGGGGGGGGCCTACGAGCAGTACTTC. It encodes CSVGGAYEQYF.

V is TRBV6-2 or TRBV6-3 and J is TRBJ2-1; 10 bases map to TRBD2. Germline V gives CDR1 MNHEY, CDR2 SVGEGT. With 2 bases clipped from V and 6 bases from J, the junction kept 7 bases outside the gene matches. This CDR3 spans 16 amino acids. The CDR3 sequence: CASSYNWVAGGNEQFF. In nucleotides, the CDR3 is TGTGCCAGCAGTTACAATTGGGTAGCGGGAGGCAATGAGCAGTTCTTC.

The chain uses TRBV29-1 and TRBJ1-2; D ambiguous. The CDR3 runs 13 residues. The germline V gene has CDR1 SQVTM and CDR2 ANQGSEA. The V end was cut by 5 bases, the J end by 0 bases, with 10 bases between. The CDR3 nucleotides are TGCAGCGTTATTAAGAAATCTAACTATGGCTACACCTTC. Protein sequence: CSVIKKSNYGYTF.

The V call is TRBV2, the J call TRBJ1-6, with a possible D match to TRBD1 (5 bases). Germline values: CDR1 SNHLY, CDR2 FYNNEI. CDR3 length: 13 amino acids. The V and J ends lost 11 bases and 0 bases respectively, with 8 bases between them. CDR3 in amino acids: CAGQGSYNSPLHF. The CDR3 DNA is TGTGCCGGGCAGGGCTCCTATAATTCACCCCTCCACTTT. The variable domain in full, completed from reference TRBV2 and TRBJ1-6, reads EPEVTQTPSHQVTQMGQEVILRCVPISNHLYFYWYRQILGQKVEFLVSFYNNEISEKSEIFDDQFSVERPDGSNFTLKIRSTKLEDSAMYFCAGQGSYNSPLHFGNGTRLTVT.

The V gene is TRBV5-8, the J gene TRBJ1-6; 7 nucleotides agree with TRBD1. V dropped 4 bases and J dropped 10; count of bases not matched to a gene: 8. Per germline, CDR1 SGHTS and CDR2 YDEGEE. The CDR3 length is 14 residues. In nucleotides, the CDR3 is TGTGCCAGCAGCAAGGGACAGTTAGGGTCACCCCTCCACTTT. Its protein product is CASSKGQLGSPLHF.

The V call is TRBV30, the J call TRBJ1-3, with 8 bases lining up with TRBD1. Germline V gives CDR1 GTSNPN, CDR2 SVGIG (reference sequence). The CDR3 extends over 14 amino acids. Trimming removed 5 bases from V and 0 bases from J; junction bases left unmatched: 3. The chain's CDR3 is CAWGTGRSGNTIYF. CDR3 in DNA: TGTGCCTGGGGGACAGGCCGCTCTGGAAACACCATATATTTT.

This chain joins TRBV5-1 and TRBJ2-7, with TRBD1 matching 8 bases. Germline CDR1 is SGHRS and CDR2 is YFSETQ. V shed 5 bases, J shed 5 bases, and the junction held 9 bases outside the gene matches. This CDR3 is 14 amino acids long. For the CDR3, the DNA is TGCGCCAGCAGGTGGTCAGGACAGGGCGACGAGCAGTACTTC. Translating it yields CASRWSGQGDEQYF.

V and J are TRBV18 and TRBJ1-6, with D perhaps TRBD1 (5 bases). Trimming pared 1 base from V and 5 bases from J, leaving 12 bases between. CDR1 is KGHSH and CDR2 is LQKENI in the germline V gene. The CDR3 covers 16 residues. In DNA form, the CDR3 reads TGTGCCAGCTCACCACAGGGGAGTACCAATAATTCACCCCTCCACTTT. Translating it yields CASSPQGSTNNSPLHF.

The gene calls are TRBV18 and TRBJ2-1; TRBD2 is a possible D gene (5 bases). V was shortened by 6 bases and J by 1 base, with 13 bases between the two germline ends. CDR1 is KGHSH, CDR2 LQKENI, per germline. This CDR3 contains 15 residues. CDR3 DNA: TGTGCCAGCTCCCCTCCGAGCGGTTCCTACAATGAGCAGTTCTTC. Translating it yields CASSPPSGSYNEQFF.

V gene TRBV3-1 (or the pseudogene TRBV3-2) combines with J gene TRBJ1-6; the match to TRBD1 covers 9 bases. CDR1 LGHDT and CDR2 YNNKEL come from the germline V gene (reference sequence). J lost 7 bases, V lost 5 bases, and 6 bases had no gene match. The CDR3 has 15 residues. For the CDR3, the DNA is TGTGCCAGCAGCTTATACGGACAGGGGAATTCACCCCTCCACTTT. Amino acid sequence: CASSLYGQGNSPLHF.